The following is a T cell receptor beta chain sequence with its context. Antigen: not known. These data belong to a study of T cells after yellow fever vaccination. Study summary: Preparation used SMART-Seq v4 Ultra Low Input for the low-cell-number fractions.

Study-wide results and limits: Weaker overall, the secondary response nonetheless peaked faster (day 5 versus 15).

5'RACE template switching generated TCR cDNA, adding a universal primer site and UMIs. In TCRdb, the 5' RACE reads were re-called with MiXCR into one record per CDR3 protein. The sample yields about 260,000 distinct CDR3 sequences, 3.6% seen once. Trimming pared 6 bases from V and 4 bases from J, leaving 16 bases between. This CDR3 contains 15 residues. In germline, CDR1 is SGHNT, CDR2 YYREEE (reference sequence). The sequence was obtained from a man in his late teens or twenties who received the YFV17D yellow fever vaccine. The chain recombines TRBV5-4 with TRBJ2-2; D is ambiguous. Material: PBMCs, obtained 15 days after the yellow fever booster vaccination. The CDR3 nucleotides read TGTGCCAGCACCCCGCCGGGCGTCGGCACCGGGGAGCTGTTTTTT. It specifies CASTPPGVGTGELFF.